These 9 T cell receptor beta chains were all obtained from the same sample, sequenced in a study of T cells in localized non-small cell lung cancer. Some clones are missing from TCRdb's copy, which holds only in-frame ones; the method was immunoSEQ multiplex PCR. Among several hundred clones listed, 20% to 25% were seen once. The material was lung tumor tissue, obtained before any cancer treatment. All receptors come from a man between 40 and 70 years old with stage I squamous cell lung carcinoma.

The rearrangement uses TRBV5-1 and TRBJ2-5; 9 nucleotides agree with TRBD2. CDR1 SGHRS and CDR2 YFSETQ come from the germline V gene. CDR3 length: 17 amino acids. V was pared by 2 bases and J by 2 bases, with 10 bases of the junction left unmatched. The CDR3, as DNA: TGCGCCAGCAGCTTCGCGTTAAGTAGCGGGGGACAAGAGACCCAGTACTTC. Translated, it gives CASSFALSSGGQETQYF.

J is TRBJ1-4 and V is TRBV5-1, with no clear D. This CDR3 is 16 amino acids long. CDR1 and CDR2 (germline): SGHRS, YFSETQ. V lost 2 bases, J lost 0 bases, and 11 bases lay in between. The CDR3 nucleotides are TGCGCCAGCAGCTTTCGAAGCCTGACAACTAATGAAAAACTGTTTTTT. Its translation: CASSFRSLTTNEKLFF.

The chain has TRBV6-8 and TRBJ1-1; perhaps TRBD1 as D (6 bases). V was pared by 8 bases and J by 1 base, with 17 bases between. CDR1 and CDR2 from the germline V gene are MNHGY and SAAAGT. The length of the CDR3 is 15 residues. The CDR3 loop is CASLPGSGQNTEAFF. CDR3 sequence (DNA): TGTGCCAGCCTTCCTGGGTCGGGACAGAACACTGAAGCTTTCTTT.

CDR3 in amino acids: CASSQVPYGYTF. The CDR3 DNA is TGTGCCAGCAGCCAAGTACCATATGGCTACACCTTC. The V gene is TRBV14, the J gene TRBJ1-2, with unresolved D. The CDR3 has 12 residues. Trimming pared 1 base from V and 5 bases from J, leaving 5 bases between. Germline CDR1 and CDR2: SGHDN and FVKESK.

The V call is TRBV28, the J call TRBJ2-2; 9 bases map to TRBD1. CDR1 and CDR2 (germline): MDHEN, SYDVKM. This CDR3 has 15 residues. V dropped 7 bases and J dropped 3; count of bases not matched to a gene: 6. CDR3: CASTWTGAYTGELFF. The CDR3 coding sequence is TGTGCCAGCACCTGGACAGGGGCCTACACCGGGGAGCTGTTTTTT.

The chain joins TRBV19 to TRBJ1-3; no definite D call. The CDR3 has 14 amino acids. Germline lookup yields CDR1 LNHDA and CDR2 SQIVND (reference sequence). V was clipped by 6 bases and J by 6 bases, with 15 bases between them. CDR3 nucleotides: TGTGCCAGTAGCCTCTCCCGGGCGGAAAACACCATATATTTT. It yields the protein CASSLSRAENTIYF.

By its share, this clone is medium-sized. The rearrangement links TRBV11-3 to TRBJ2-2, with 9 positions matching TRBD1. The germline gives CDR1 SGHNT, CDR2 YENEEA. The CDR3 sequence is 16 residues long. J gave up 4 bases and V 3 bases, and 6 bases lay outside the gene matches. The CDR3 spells CASSLLTGGTTGELFF. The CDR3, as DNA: TGTGCCAGCAGCTTGCTGACAGGGGGTACCACCGGGGAGCTGTTTTTT.

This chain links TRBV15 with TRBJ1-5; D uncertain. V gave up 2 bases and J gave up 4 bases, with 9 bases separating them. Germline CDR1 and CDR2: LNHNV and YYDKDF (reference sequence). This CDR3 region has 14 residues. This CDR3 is CATSRNTVNQPQHF. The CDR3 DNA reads TGTGCCACCAGCAGAAACACGGTGAATCAGCCCCAGCATTTT.

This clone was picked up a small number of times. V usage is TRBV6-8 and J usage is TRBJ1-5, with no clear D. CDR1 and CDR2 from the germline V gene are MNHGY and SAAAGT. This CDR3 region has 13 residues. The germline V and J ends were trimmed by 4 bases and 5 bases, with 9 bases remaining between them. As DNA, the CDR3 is TGTGCCAGCAGTTTTGATAGAGATCAGCCCCAGCATTTT. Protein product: CASSFDRDQPQHF.